The 30 T cell receptor beta chains given below trace back to one sample, sequenced in a study of blood T cell repertoires in COVID-19. Repertoires were generated with immunoSEQ multiplex PCR, while TCRdb's copy carries only in-frame clones and drops some. This table holds approximately 470,000 clones, roughly 87% found once. The sample comprised PBMCs or T cells enriched from blood (not recorded which). The receptors derive from a woman between 18 and 29 years old who had recovered from COVID-19.

This clone occurred once. The chain is built from TRBV2 and TRBJ1-4; D may be TRBD1 (5 bases). The CDR3 has 14 amino acids. V shed 4 bases and J shed 8 bases, with 14 bases lying between them. Per germline, CDR1 SNHLY and CDR2 FYNNEI. The CDR3 protein is CASSVRQGGEKLFF. As DNA, the CDR3 is TGTGCCAGCAGTGTTAGGCAGGGAGGCGAAAAACTGTTTTTT.

The V gene is TRBV6-5, the J gene TRBJ1-2, with D tentatively TRBD1 (5 bases). The V end lost 8 bases, the J end lost 0 bases, and 10 bases lay between the germline ends. The germline V gene has CDR1 MNHEY and CDR2 SVGAGI. This CDR3 has 13 residues. The CDR3 sequence: CASPPGANYGYTF. As DNA, the CDR3 is TGTGCCAGCCCCCCGGGGGCTAACTATGGCTACACCTTC.

V usage is TRBV11-2 and J usage is TRBJ2-1, with 10 bases aligning to TRBD1. After removal of 4 bases from V and 7 bases from J, the junction contained 16 bases not matched to a gene. The germline CDR1 and CDR2 sequences are SGHAT and FQNNGV. The CDR3 is 18 amino acids. CDR3 sequence reads: CASSSSRQGAVSSNEQFF. In nucleotides, the CDR3 is TGTGCCAGCAGCTCCTCTCGACAGGGGGCCGTGAGTTCAAATGAGCAGTTCTTC.

The chain employs TRBV19 and TRBJ2-5; the D gene is possibly TRBD2 (6 bases). The CDR3 sequence is 14 residues long. Trimming took 4 bases from V and 5 from J, leaving 14 bases between them. CDR1 is LNHDA and CDR2 is SQIVND in the germline V gene (reference sequence). Here the CDR3 reads CASSSSGERETQYF. In DNA, the CDR3 is TGTGCCAGTAGTAGTTCGGGGGAGAGGGAGACCCAGTACTTC.

The rearrangement uses TRBV6-1 and TRBJ1-2; D might be TRBD1 (6 bases). Germline V gene data show CDR1 as MNHNS and CDR2 as SASEGT. Trimming pared 2 bases from V and 4 bases from J, leaving 11 bases between. The CDR3 has 14 residues. CDR3 nucleotides: TGTGCCAGCAGTGAACAGGGACACCTCTATGGCTACACCTTC. Its protein product is CASSEQGHLYGYTF.

The gene calls are TRBV5-4 and TRBJ1-2; D is unclear. This CDR3 spans 13 amino acids. The V gene's germline CDR1 is SGHNT and CDR2 YYREEE (reference sequence). V was cut by 0 bases and J by 8 bases, with 11 bases left in between. DNA for the CDR3: TGTGCCAGCAGCTTGGGGCTAGGAGGGGGCTACACCTTC. Translating gives CASSLGLGGGYTF.

This clone was counted between two and nine times. The rearrangement links TRBV6-5 to TRBJ1-4, with D tentatively TRBD1 (6 bases). V was clipped by 6 bases and J by 7 bases, with 18 bases between them. There are 15 residues in the CDR3. Germline V gene data show CDR1 as MNHEY and CDR2 as SVGAGI. The CDR3 region has the DNA TGTGCCAGCAGATCGGACAGAGGTTCTGCTGAAAAACTGTTTTTT. Translating gives CASRSDRGSAEKLFF.

The V and J genes are TRBV12-5 and TRBJ1-2, with D unresolved. V lost 6 bases and J 2 bases, leaving 10 bases between the germline ends. The CDR3 runs 13 residues. Germline values: CDR1 LGHNT, CDR2 FRNRAP. This CDR3 reads CASGPEYNYGYTF. CDR3 nucleotide sequence: TGTGCTAGTGGCCCCGAGTACAACTATGGCTACACCTTC.

This clone came up once. The V gene is TRBV27, the J gene TRBJ1-1, with D unresolved. The ends were cut back, 5 bases at V and 1 base at J, with 20 bases in the middle. Germline CDR1 is MNHEY and CDR2 is SMNVEV (reference sequence). The CDR3 extends over 17 amino acids. In DNA form, the CDR3 reads TGTGCCAGCAGTCCCCGACCTCCCCACGAGGGGAACACTGAAGCTTTCTTT. Its protein product is CASSPRPPHEGNTEAFF.

Regarding this clone: Other nucleotide sequences from this sample produce the same CDR3. This chain connects TRBV5-1 to TRBJ2-3, with D unclear. The CDR3 covers 13 residues. V was clipped by 2 bases and J by 2 bases, with 6 bases between them. Germline V gene data show CDR1 as SGHRS and CDR2 as YFSETQ. The CDR3 sequence is CASSLRDTDTQYF. The CDR3 DNA reads as TGCGCCAGCAGCTTACGAGACACAGATACGCAGTATTTT.

The chain has TRBV21-1 and TRBJ2-1; TRBD2 reflects the table's D call only, with no check against the DNA. TRBV21-1 corresponds to a pseudogene. The CDR3 has 13 amino acids. DNA of the CDR3: TGTGCCAGCAGCCCCCGCGGGGGCAATGAGCAGTTCTTC. Translation gives CASSPRGGNEQFF.

This chain links TRBV18 with TRBJ2-1, with 11 bases aligning to TRBD2. J was trimmed by 0 bases and V by 2 bases; bases with no gene match: 6. The CDR3 totals 18 residues. CDR1 and CDR2 (germline): KGHSH, LQKENI. CDR3 in DNA: TGTGCCAGCTCACCAGAAACTAGCGGGGGAAGCTCCTACAATGAGCAGTTCTTC. It translates to CASSPETSGGSSYNEQFF. Looking up the rest from reference TRBV18 and TRBJ2-1 gives the full variable domain: NAGVMQNPRHLVRRRGQEARLRCSPMKGHSHVYWYRQLPEEGLKFMVYLQKENIIDESGMPKERFSAEFPKEGPSILRIQQVVRGDSAAYFCASSPETSGGSSYNEQFFGPGTRLTVL.

The V call is TRBV28, the J call TRBJ1-5; D possibly corresponds to TRBD1 (5 bases). V lost 3 bases, J lost 2 bases, and 14 bases lay in between. The CDR3 covers 16 residues. Germline CDR1 MDHEN, CDR2 SYDVKM. The CDR3 bases are TGTGCCAGCAGTTTTCTCCAGGGAAGTGGCAATCAGCCCCAGCATTTT. This encodes CASSFLQGSGNQPQHF.

V usage is TRBV27 and J usage is TRBJ1-1, with D possibly matching TRBD1 (6 bases). In germline, CDR1 is MNHEY, CDR2 SMNVEV (reference sequence). This CDR3 is built from 15 residues. Deletions cut 5 bases from V and 7 bases from J, with 20 bases between. The chain's CDR3 is CASSPRGGGAHEAFF. The CDR3 DNA sequence: TGTGCCAGCAGTCCCCGGGGCGGGGGGGCCCATGAAGCTTTCTTT.

The chain couples TRBV10-3 to TRBJ1-1; no clear D gene. The germline V gene has CDR1 ENHRY and CDR2 SYGVKD. The CDR3 consists of 12 residues. The ends were cut back, 6 bases at V and 5 bases at J, with 10 bases in the middle. The CDR3, as DNA: TGTGCCATCAGGACCTTGGAGACTGAAGCTTTCTTT. Protein product: CAIRTLETEAFF.

This chain joins TRBV11-2 and TRBJ2-5, with TRBD1 matching over 8 bases. Germline-derived CDR1 and CDR2 are SGHAT and FQNNGV. Trimming at V came to 3 bases and at J to 8 bases, leaving 8 bases not matched to a gene. The CDR3 totals 14 residues. This CDR3 reads CASSFRGQGFTQYF. CDR3 nucleotides: TGTGCCAGCAGCTTTCGCGGACAGGGATTCACCCAGTACTTC.

The chain uses TRBV24-1 and TRBJ2-5; D may be TRBD2 (6 bases). The CDR3 extends over 14 amino acids. V gave up 3 bases and J gave up 3 bases, with 10 bases separating them. Germline CDR1 KGHDR, CDR2 SFDVKD. CDR3 DNA: TGTGCCACCAGTGATGGTAGGAGGGAAGAGACCCAGTACTTC. It translates to CATSDGRREETQYF.

The chain links TRBV11-1 to TRBJ2-3; D not resolved. CDR3 size: 13 residues. The germline CDR1 and CDR2 sequences are SGHAT and FQDESV (reference sequence). V shed 6 bases and J shed 10 bases, with 17 bases lying between them. The CDR3 sequence is CASSSDSRNPQYF. For the CDR3, the DNA is TGTGCCAGCAGTTCAGACTCCCGAAATCCGCAGTATTTT.

The chain combines TRBV10-1 with TRBJ1-2; 7 bases are shared with TRBD1. The trim removed 9 bases at V and 13 bases at J, leaving 11 bases unmatched. From germline, CDR1 is WNHNN and CDR2 SYGVQD (reference sequence). The CDR3 runs to 11 residues. In nucleotides, the CDR3 is TGCGCCAGAGTGGGTCCAGGGGGATGCACCTTC. Protein: CARVGPGGCTF.

The J gene is TRBJ2-4, the V gene TRBV5-5; D is uncertain. The germline V gene has CDR1 SGHKS and CDR2 YYEKEE (reference sequence). Trimming shortened V by 0 bases and J by 7 bases, and 11 bases separated the two germline ends. This CDR3 is built from 14 residues. This CDR3 is CASSLVRSVNIQYF. The CDR3, as DNA: TGTGCCAGCAGCTTGGTCAGGTCGGTTAACATTCAGTACTTC.

The rearrangement links TRBV6-5 to TRBJ2-1, with 10 bases fitting TRBD2. The CDR3 has 13 residues. CDR1 and CDR2 (germline): MNHEY, SVGAGI. The trim removed 5 bases at V and 5 bases at J, leaving 0 bases unmatched. The CDR3 coding sequence is TGTGCCAGCAGTACTAGCGGGGACAATGAGCAGTTCTTC. Encoded protein: CASSTSGDNEQFF.

The chain joins TRBV7-2 to TRBJ2-7, with TRBD2 identical over 11 bases. The CDR3 spans 16 residues. Germline loops: CDR1 SGHTA, CDR2 FQGNSA. With V trimmed by 3 bases and J by 5 bases, 9 bases remained unmatched. The CDR3: CASSFLSGGARDEQYF. The DNA of the CDR3 is TGTGCCAGCAGCTTCCTTAGCGGGGGGGCCCGCGACGAGCAGTACTTC.

This clone was detected once. The chain links TRBV11-3 to TRBJ2-7; D gene unclear. The CDR3 runs 11 residues. Germline V gene data show CDR1 as SGHNT and CDR2 as YENEEA. Deletions cut 6 bases from V and 2 bases from J, with 5 bases between. This CDR3 reads CASRLTYEQYF. The CDR3 DNA follows: TGTGCCAGCAGACTAACCTACGAGCAGTACTTC.

The rearrangement uses TRBV11-2 and TRBJ2-7; D is unclear. This CDR3 is 12 amino acids long. Trimming stripped 4 bases from V and 6 bases from J, with 10 bases between. CDR1 is SGHAT and CDR2 is FQNNGV in the germline V gene. The DNA for the CDR3 is TGTGCCAGCAGCTATGGGTGGGCCGAGCAGTACTTC. It yields the protein CASSYGWAEQYF.

The genes are TRBV19 and TRBJ1-4; D perhaps matches TRBD1 (6 bases). The ends were cut back, 5 bases at V and 5 bases at J, with 15 bases in the middle. Germline lookup yields CDR1 LNHDA and CDR2 SQIVND (reference sequence). The CDR3 sequence is 15 residues long. For the CDR3, the DNA is TGTGCCAGTAGTCTCCGGACAGCGATAAATGAAAAACTGTTTTTT. It translates to CASSLRTAINEKLFF.

This chain joins TRBV7-2 and TRBJ1-3, with D uncertain. The length of the CDR3 is 14 residues. Germline CDR1 SGHTA, CDR2 FQGNSA. Trimming cost V 5 bases and J 0 bases, with 8 bases left between them. The CDR3 loop is CASSPDISGNTIYF. The CDR3 DNA follows: TGTGCCAGCAGCCCTGACATCTCTGGAAACACCATATATTTT.

The chain joins TRBV18 to TRBJ1-1; 7 nucleotides line up with TRBD1. Germline V lookup: CDR1 KGHSH, CDR2 LQKENI. The CDR3 spans 15 residues. V shed 1 base and J 0 bases; nucleotides not matched to a gene: 2. The CDR3 is CASSPRGQMNTEAFF. Written as DNA, the CDR3 is TGTGCCAGCTCACCACGGGGACAGATGAACACTGAAGCTTTCTTT.

V and J are TRBV9 and TRBJ1-2, with D possibly being TRBD1 (6 bases). Trimming pared 0 bases from V and 3 bases from J, leaving 15 bases between. CDR1 and CDR2 (germline): SGDLS, YYNGEE. The CDR3 totals 16 residues. CDR3 DNA: TGTGCCAGCAGCGTAGCGATGGCACAGGGAGACTATGGCTACACCTTC. Translating it yields CASSVAMAQGDYGYTF.

CDR3 in DNA: TGTGCCAGCAGTTTGAGGGGGCGCAATCAGCCCCAGCATTTT. Its translation: CASSLRGRNQPQHF. The gene calls are TRBV27 and TRBJ1-5; 7 nucleotides agree with TRBD1. The V segment lost 3 bases and the J segment 2 bases; nucleotides outside the gene matches: 1. From germline, CDR1 is MNHEY and CDR2 SMNVEV (reference sequence). The length of the CDR3 is 14 residues.

The rearrangement joins TRBV7-9 to TRBJ1-2, with D possibly TRBD1 on 5 matching bases. CDR3 size: 15 residues. Trimming pared 4 bases from V and 3 bases from J, leaving 15 bases between. CDR1 SEHNR and CDR2 FQNEAQ come from the germline V gene (reference sequence). CDR3 DNA sequence: TGTGCCAGCAGCTCCCTGGAACAGGCTTACTATGGCTACACCTTC. It specifies CASSSLEQAYYGYTF.